This T cell receptor (beta chain) derives from a study of blood T cells in healthy people across ages. General study findings and limits: There was no known CMV status for donors, so expanded clonotype changes were possibly confounded. Strong correlation was found linking TCR beta diversity to naive T cell percentage. Long-lived and aged donors differed, with more naive CD4+ cells and higher diversity in the long-lived.

On this clonotype itself: Its antigen is not known.

The ends were cut back, 5 bases at V and 3 bases at J, with 13 bases in the middle. From germline, CDR1 is SEHNR and CDR2 FQNEAQ (reference sequence). The CDR3 loop spans 15 amino acids. The use of a sample-barcoded 5' primer and a J-beta primer mix characterized a second PCR of about 6 to 11 cycles. Every cDNA molecule carried a tag from a template-switch adaptor bearing 12 random nucleotides. TCRdb passed the 5' RACE reads through MiXCR, listing each CDR3 protein once. The sample includes hundreds of thousands of distinct CDR3 sequences, more than 45% of them seen just once. The chain carries TRBV7-9 and TRBJ1-4; possible D gene TRBD1, 5 bases. The sample taken for sequencing was blood. The TCR comes from a woman at least 80 years old in good health. This CDR3 reads CASSLQVTANEKLFF. CDR3 nucleotide sequence: TGTGCCAGCAGCCTCCAGGTGACAGCTAATGAAAAACTGTTTTTT.